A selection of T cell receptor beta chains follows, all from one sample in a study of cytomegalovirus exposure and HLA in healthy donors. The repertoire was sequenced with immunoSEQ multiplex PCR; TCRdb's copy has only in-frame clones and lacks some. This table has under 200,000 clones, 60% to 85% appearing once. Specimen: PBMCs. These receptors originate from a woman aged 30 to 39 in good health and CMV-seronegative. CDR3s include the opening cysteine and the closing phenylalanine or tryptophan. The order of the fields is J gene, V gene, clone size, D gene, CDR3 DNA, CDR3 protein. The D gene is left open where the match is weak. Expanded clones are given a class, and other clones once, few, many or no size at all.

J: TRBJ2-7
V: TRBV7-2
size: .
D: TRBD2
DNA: TGTGCCAGCAGCTATAGTAGCGGGGGAAGATACGAGCAGTACTTC
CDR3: CASSYSSGGRYEQYF

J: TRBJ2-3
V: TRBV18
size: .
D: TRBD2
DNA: TGTGCCAGCTCACCACCGGGACTAGCGGGGGGCACAGATACGCAGTATTTT
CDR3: CASSPPGLAGGTDTQYF

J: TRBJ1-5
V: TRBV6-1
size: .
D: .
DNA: TGTGCCAGCAGTGAGGACACGGCATACGGCAATCAGCCCCAGCATTTT
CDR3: CASSEDTAYGNQPQHF

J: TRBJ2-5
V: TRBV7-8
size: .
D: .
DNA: TGTGCCAGCAGCTGGTGGGGGGGGGCCGGGCGCCAAGAGACCCAGTACTTC
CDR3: CASSWWGGAGRQETQYF

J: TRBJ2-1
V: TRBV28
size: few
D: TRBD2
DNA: TGTGCCAGCAGTCCAACAGCGGGGGGTCGAAATGAGCAGTTCTTC
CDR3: CASSPTAGGRNEQFF

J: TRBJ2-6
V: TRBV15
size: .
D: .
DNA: TGTGCCACCAGCAGAGACGCAGGGTCTGGGGCCAACGTCCTGACTTTC
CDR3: CATSRDAGSGANVLTF

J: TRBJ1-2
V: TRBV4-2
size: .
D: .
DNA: TGTGCCAGCAGCCAAGAAGGAGGTGGCGGGACTAACTATGGCTACACCTTC
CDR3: CASSQEGGGGTNYGYTF

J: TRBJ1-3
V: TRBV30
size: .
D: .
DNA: TGTGCCTGGTTTATTGGAAACACCATATATTTT
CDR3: CAWFIGNTIYF

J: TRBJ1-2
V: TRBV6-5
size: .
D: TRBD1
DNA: TGTGCCAGCAGTTCGCCCGGACAGGCTAGCAGCTTC
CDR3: CASSSPGQASSF

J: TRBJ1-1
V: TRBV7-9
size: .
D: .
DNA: TGTGCCAGCAGCTTATTAGGAGGGAACACTGAAGCTTTCTTT
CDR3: CASSLLGGNTEAFF

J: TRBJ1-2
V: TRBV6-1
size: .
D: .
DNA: TGTGCCAGCAGGTTGACAGATGGAAAGTATGGCTACACCTTC
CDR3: CASRLTDGKYGYTF

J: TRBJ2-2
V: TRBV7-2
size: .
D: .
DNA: TGTGCCAGCTCCCCCGGGTTGGGCACCGGGGAGCTGTTTTTT
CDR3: CASSPGLGTGELFF

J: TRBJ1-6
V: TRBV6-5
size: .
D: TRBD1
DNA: TGTGCCAGCAGTTACTCAGACAGGGGGGTTGATTCACCCCTCCACTTT
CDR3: CASSYSDRGVDSPLHF

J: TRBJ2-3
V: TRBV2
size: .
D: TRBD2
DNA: TGTGCCAGCAGAGGGACTAGCGGGGGATCGGATACGCAGTATTTT
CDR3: CASRGTSGGSDTQYF

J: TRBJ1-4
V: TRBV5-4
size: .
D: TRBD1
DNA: TGTGCCAGCAGTAGGACAGGGGAGGCAACTAATGAAAAACTGTTTTTT
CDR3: CASSRTGEATNEKLFF

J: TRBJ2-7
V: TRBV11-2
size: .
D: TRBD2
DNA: TGTGCCAGCAGATCCATAAGGCGATCTCGAGCGGGAAGCGAGCAGTACTTC
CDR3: CASRSIRRSRAGSEQYF

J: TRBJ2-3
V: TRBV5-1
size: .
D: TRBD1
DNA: TGCGCCAGCCGAAGACAGGGTAGAAGCACAGATACGCAGTATTTT
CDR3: CASRRQGRSTDTQYF

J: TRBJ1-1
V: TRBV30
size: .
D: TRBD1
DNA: TGTGCCTGGAGGACAGGGAAGGATTATACTGAAGCTTTCTTT
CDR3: CAWRTGKDYTEAFF

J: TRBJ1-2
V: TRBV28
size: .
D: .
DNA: TGTGCCAGCAGTTTATCTGGCAGGGGAGGCTACACCTTC
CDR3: CASSLSGRGGYTF

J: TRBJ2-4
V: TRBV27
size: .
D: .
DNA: TGTGCCAGCAGTACAGGGAAATCGGGAAACATTCAGTACTTC
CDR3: CASSTGKSGNIQYF

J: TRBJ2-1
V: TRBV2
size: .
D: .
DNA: TGTGCCAGCATGCGGGTAAATGAGCAGTTCTTC
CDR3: CASMRVNEQFF

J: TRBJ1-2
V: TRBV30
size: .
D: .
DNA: TGTGCCTGGAGTGTACGGGCAGGGCGGGATTCGAATGGCTACACCTTC
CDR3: CAWSVRAGRDSNGYTF

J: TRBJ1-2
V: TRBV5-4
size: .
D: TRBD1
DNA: TGTGCCAGCAGCGACAGATCCGGGACAGGCGATGGCTACACCTTC
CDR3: CASSDRSGTGDGYTF

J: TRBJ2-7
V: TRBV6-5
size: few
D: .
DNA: TGTGCCAGCAGTTACGCCGAGGGCTACGAGCAGTACTTC
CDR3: CASSYAEGYEQYF

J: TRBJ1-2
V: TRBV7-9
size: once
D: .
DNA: TGTGCCAGCAGCCTGGGGTTCGAGGGCTATGGCTACACCTTC
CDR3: CASSLGFEGYGYTF

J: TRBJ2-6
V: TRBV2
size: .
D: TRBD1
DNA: TGTGCCAGCGTACTACAGGGGGCTGGGGCCAACGTCCTGACTTTC
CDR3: CASVLQGAGANVLTF

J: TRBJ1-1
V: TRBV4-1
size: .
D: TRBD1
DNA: TGCGCCAGCAGCCAGCGGGTTGGACAGGAGAGAAACACTGAAGCTTTCTTT
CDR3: CASSQRVGQERNTEAFF

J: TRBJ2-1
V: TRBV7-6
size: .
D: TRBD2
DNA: TGTGCCAGCACCACCAGCGGGGAGAACAATGAGCAGTTCTTC
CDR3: CASTTSGENNEQFF

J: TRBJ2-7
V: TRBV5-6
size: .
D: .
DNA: TGTGCCAGCAGCTTTACCCAACAGGGATTTTCCTACGAGCAGTACTTC
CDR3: CASSFTQQGFSYEQYF

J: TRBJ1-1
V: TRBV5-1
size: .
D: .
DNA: TGCGCCAGCAGCTTGGGGCAGGGCCGGGGGACTGAAGCTTTCTTT
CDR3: CASSLGQGRGTEAFF

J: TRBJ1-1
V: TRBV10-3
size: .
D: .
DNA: TGTGCCATCAAGGAGGTAGCAGGGGCCCATGAAGCTTTCTTT
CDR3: CAIKEVAGAHEAFF

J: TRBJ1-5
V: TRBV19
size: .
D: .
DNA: TGTGCCAGTAATTACGGGAGTCCCGAGCCCCAGCATTTT
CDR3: CASNYGSPEPQHF

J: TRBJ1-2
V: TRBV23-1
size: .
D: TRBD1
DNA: TGCGCCAGCAGTCACTCATGGCAGAGGACAGGTCTGACGGGGGGCTACACCTTC
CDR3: CASSHSWQRTGLTGGYTF

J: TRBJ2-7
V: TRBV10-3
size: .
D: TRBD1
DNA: TGTGCCAGCAGTGAAGAGGGGGCGGGCACCTACGAGCAGTACTTC
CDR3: CASSEEGAGTYEQYF

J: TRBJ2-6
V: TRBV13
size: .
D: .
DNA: TGTGCCAGCAGCGACGCCCTTTCTAGAGCTGGGGCCAACGTCCTGACTTTC
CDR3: CASSDALSRAGANVLTF

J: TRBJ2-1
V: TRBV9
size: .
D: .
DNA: TGTGCCAGCAGCGTAGAAGGCGGATCGAGCTCCTACAATGAGCAGTTCTTC
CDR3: CASSVEGGSSSYNEQFF

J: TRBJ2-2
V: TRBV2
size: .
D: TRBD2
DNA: TGTGCCAGCAGTCCCAGCGGGGGGGGAACCGGGGAACTGTTTTTT
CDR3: CASSPSGGGTGELFF

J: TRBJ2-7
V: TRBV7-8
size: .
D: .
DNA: TGTGCCAGCAGCTTAGTGGGGTCAGGGGCTTACGAGCAGTACTTC
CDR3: CASSLVGSGAYEQYF

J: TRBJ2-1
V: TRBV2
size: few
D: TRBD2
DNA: TGTGCCAGCAGTGACCGGGGACTAGTGATTAATGAGCAGTTCTTC
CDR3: CASSDRGLVINEQFF

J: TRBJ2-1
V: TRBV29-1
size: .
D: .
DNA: TGCAGCGTCCGGGGCAGGGGACCATACAATGAGCAGTTCTTC
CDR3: CSVRGRGPYNEQFF

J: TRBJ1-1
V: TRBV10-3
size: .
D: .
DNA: TGTGCCATCAGGACCAGGGACACTGAAGCTTTCTTT
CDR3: CAIRTRDTEAFF

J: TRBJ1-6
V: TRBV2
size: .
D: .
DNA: TGTGCCAGCGCCGGGGGTTCACCCCTCCACTTT
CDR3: CASAGGSPLHF

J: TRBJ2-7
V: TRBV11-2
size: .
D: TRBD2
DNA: TGTGCCAGCAGCTTGACTAGCGGGGGGAGCCACGAGCAGTACTTC
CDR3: CASSLTSGGSHEQYF

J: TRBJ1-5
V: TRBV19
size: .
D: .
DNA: TGTGCCAGTAGTATGAACGTTTTTGGGGGGTTCCAGCCCCAGCATTTT
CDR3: CASSMNVFGGFQPQHF

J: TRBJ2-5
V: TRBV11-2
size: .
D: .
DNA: TGTGCCAGCAGCTTAGTAACACAGGCGGAGACCCAGTACTTC
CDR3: CASSLVTQAETQYF

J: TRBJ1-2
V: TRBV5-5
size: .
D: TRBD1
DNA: TGTGCCAGCAGCTTGGCTCCATCAGGGGGGAAGAGCACCTTC
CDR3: CASSLAPSGGKSTF

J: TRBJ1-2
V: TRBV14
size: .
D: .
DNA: TGTGCCAGCAGCCAAGATCGACAACAGTCAAGATATGGCTACACCTTC
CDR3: CASSQDRQQSRYGYTF

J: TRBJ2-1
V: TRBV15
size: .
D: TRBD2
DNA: TGTGCCACCAGCAGGAGACTAGCGGGGAACTACAATGAGCAGTTCTTC
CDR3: CATSRRLAGNYNEQFF

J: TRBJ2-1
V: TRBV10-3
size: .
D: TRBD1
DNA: TGTGCCATCAGGCGGGACAGGGTTGTTAGTGAGCAGTTCTTC
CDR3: CAIRRDRVVSEQFF

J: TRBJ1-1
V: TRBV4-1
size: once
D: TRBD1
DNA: TGCGCCAGCAGGACGACAGGGGCGAACACTGAAGCTTTCTTT
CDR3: CASRTTGANTEAFF

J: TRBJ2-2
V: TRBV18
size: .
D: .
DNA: TGTGCCAGCTCACTTCAGGGTTCCACCGGGGAGCTGTTTTTT
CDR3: CASSLQGSTGELFF

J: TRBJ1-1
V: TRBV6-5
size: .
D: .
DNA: TGTGCCAGCAGTTACTCCACAGGGATGGGAGCTTTCTTT
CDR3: CASSYSTGMGAFF

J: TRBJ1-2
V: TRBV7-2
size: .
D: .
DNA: TGTGCCAGCAGCCAATCCGGGGGACCCGACTATGGCTACACCTTC
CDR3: CASSQSGGPDYGYTF